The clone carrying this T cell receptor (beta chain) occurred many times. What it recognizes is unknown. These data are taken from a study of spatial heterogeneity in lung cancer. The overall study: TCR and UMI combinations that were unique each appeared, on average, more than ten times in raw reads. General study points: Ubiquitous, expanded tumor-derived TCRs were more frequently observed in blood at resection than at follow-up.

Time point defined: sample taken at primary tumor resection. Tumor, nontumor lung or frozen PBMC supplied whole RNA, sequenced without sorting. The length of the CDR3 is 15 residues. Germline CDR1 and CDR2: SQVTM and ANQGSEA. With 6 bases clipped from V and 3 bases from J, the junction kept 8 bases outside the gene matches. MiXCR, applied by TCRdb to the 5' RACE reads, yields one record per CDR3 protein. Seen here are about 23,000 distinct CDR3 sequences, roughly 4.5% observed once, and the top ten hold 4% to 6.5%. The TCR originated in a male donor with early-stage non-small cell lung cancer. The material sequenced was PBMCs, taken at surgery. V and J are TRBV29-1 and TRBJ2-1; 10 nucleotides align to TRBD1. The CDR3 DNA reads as TGCAGCGTGGAGGGGGACAGGGGCATCTACAATGAGCAGTTCTTC. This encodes CSVEGDRGIYNEQFF.